Listed here is a single T cell receptor beta chain. This receptor's antigen is unknown. There are no base qualities to consult, and no much larger clone falls within one base. The CDR3 spans 15 residues, from the cysteine through the phenylalanine. The CDR3 DNA has 45 bases and is translated from base 1. The germline V gene sets CDR1 to SGHRS and CDR2 to YFSETQ. V is trimmed back by 1 base and J by 5 bases, and the junction contains 4 bases that no gene match accounts for. Enrolling through a virtual design, the prospective study's participants ranged in age from roughly 18 to 95 years and lived across roughly 24 United States geographic areas. Cohort assignment in the prospective study relied on participant-reported clinical history from a screening survey and a study questionnaire. Recovered participants in ImmuneRACE Cohort 3 were defined as having two consecutive negative NP/OP PCR tests, clearance from a healthcare professional, or resolution of symptoms. In the prospective study, whole blood, serum and a nasopharyngeal or oropharyngeal swab were collected from each participant by mobile phlebotomists. Participants in the prospective study had the option to provide additional blood draws and questionnaires over a 2-month period. Blood samples from the prospective study were shipped frozen or at room temperature prior to DNA extraction.

TCRbeta CDR3 regions were amplified from genomic DNA by means of the immunoSEQ Assay, a bias-controlled multiplex PCR. The paper's data handling went like this. The number of nucleated cells in each sample was estimated from the amplification of reference gene primers within the assay. To quantify the absolute abundance of each unique TCRbeta CDR3 rearrangement, sequence reads were collapsed and filtered. Productive Simpson clonality was computed per sample as the square root of Simpson's diversity index over productive rearrangements. Entries here come from immuneACCESS through TCRdb and include only in-frame sequences with V and J called. Some clones fail to appear in such tables; in the studies checked, an unresolved V gene covers under half of the shortfall, and the cause of the remainder is unknown. The D gene and trimming were derived from the DNA, and the V and J assignments and clone size from that table. The sample includes a few hundred thousand clones, with 85% to 90% observed a single time. The top ten constitute approximately 1% of the sample.

This sample is drawn from a study of blood T cell repertoires in COVID-19 (dated by TCRdb to about 2020). About the study as a whole: Collaborator samples came from the United States, Italy and Spain and covered acute and convalescent phases of COVID-19. The prospective study material was composed of cDNA or gDNA derived from T cells, B-cell-depleted T cells, or PBMCs. Deeply sampled blood TCRbeta repertoires from subjects exposed to, actively infected with, or recovered from COVID-19 were included in the dataset. The repertoires were released in a freely available public database intended as a resource for research on the immune response to SARS-CoV-2. The samples were drawn from the first 160 participants of the ongoing ImmuneRACE study and from roughly 1,300 subjects provided by 6 global collaborators. A de-identified subject ID, COVID-19 status, age in years and sex were almost always included in the sample metadata. HLA class I and class II types, where available, came from metadata supplied by the sample provider rather than from assay-based typing. Results the study describes overall, beyond this receptor: The amount of clinical and demographic metadata varied by source and participant and was provided uncurated.

The clonotype was recovered from a man between 18 and 35 years old who had recovered from COVID-19. Material: PBMCs or T cells enriched from blood (not recorded which). This chain is built from TRBV5-1 and TRBJ2-2; a stretch of 8 junction bases matches TRBD2. The DNA sequence is TGCGCCAGCAGCTTGACCTCGGGAGGGACCGGGGAGCTGTTTTTT. This codes for CASSLTSGGTGELFF. The variable domain in full, with residues beyond the CDR3 obtained from the reference TRBV5-1 and TRBJ2-2 genes, is KAGVTQTPRYLIKTRGQQVTLSCSPISGHRSVSWYQQTPGQGLQFLFEYFSETQRNKGNFPGRFSGRQFSNSRSEMNVSTLELGDSALYLCASSLTSGGTGELFFGEGSRLTVL.